This T cell receptor (beta chain) was recorded in a study of T cell changes during pregnancy in multiple sclerosis. The CDR3 sequence is 13 residues long. Germline V CDR1 and CDR2: MNHNS, SASEGT. With V trimmed by 7 bases and J by 3 bases, 5 bases remained unmatched. Method: immunoSEQ multiplex PCR; TCRdb's copy keeps in-frame clones and lacks some. The sample lists some 36,000 clones; approximately 90% were seen once. The TCR sequence derives from a female donor in good health, enrolled as a control in a pregnancy study. Sequencing was performed on peripheral blood, taken in the second trimester of pregnancy. The genes are TRBV6-1 and TRBJ2-7; 8 positions match TRBD2. CDR3 sequence: CASKAGGRYEQYF. The CDR3 DNA follows: TGTGCCAGCAAGGCGGGGGGTCGCTACGAGCAGTACTTC.